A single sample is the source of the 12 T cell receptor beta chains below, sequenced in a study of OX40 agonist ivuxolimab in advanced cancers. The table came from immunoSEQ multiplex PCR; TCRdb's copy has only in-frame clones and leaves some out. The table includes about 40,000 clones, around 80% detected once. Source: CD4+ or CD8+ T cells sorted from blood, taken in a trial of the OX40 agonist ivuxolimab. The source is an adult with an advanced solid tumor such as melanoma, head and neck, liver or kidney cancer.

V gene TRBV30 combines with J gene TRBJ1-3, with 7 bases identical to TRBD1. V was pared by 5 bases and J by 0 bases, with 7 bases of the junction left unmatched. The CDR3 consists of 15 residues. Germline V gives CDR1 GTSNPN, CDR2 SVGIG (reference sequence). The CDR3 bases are TGTGCCTGGGCTTTACAGGGGATCTCTGGAAACACCATATATTTT. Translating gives CAWALQGISGNTIYF.

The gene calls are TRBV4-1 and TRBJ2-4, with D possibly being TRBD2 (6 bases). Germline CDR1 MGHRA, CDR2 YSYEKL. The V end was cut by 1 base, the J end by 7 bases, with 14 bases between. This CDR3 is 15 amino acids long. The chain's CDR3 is CASSQGRSGGNIQYF. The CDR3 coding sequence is TGCGCCAGCAGCCAAGGGAGGTCTGGGGGGAACATTCAGTACTTC.

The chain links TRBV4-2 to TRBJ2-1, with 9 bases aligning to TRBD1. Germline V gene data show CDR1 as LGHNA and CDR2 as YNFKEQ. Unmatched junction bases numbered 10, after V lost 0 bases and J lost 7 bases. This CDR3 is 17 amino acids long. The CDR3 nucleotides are TGTGCCAGCAGCCAAGAGTGGGGCGGGACAGGGTCGAATGAGCAGTTCTTC. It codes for CASSQEWGGTGSNEQFF.

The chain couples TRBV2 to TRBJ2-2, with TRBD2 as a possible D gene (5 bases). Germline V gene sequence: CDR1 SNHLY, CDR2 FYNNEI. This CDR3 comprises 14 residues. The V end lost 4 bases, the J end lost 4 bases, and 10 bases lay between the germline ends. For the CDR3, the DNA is TGTGCCAGCAGTGTTGGACTCCCCACCGGGGAGCTGTTTTTT. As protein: CASSVGLPTGELFF.

This chain's CDR3 is CASSFANSYEQYF. The CDR3 DNA reads as TGTGCCAGCAGCTTTGCGAACTCCTACGAGCAGTACTTC. The chain has TRBV5-6 and TRBJ2-7, with D unresolved. Germline V gives CDR1 SGHDT, CDR2 YYEEEE. V lost 2 bases and J 0 bases, leaving 6 bases between the germline ends. The CDR3 has 13 amino acids.

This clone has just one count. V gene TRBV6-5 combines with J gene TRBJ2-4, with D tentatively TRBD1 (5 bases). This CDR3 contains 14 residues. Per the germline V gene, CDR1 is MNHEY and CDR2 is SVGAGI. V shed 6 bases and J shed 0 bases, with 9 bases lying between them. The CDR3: CASRTDSAKNIQYF. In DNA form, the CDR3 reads TGTGCCAGCAGGACAGACTCAGCCAAAAACATTCAGTACTTC.

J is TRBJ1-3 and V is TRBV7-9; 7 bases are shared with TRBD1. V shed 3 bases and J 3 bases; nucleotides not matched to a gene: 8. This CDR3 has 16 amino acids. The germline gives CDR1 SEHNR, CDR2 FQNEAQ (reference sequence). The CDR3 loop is CASSLERQGGGNTIYF. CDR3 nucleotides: TGTGCCAGCAGCTTGGAGAGACAGGGAGGTGGAAACACCATATATTTT.

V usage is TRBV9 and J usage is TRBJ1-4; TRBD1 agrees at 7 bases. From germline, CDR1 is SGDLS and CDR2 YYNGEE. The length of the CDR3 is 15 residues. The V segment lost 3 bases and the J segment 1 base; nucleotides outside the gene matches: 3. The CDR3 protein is CASSAYRGTNEKLFF. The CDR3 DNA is TGTGCCAGCAGCGCCTACAGGGGAACTAATGAAAAACTGTTTTTT.

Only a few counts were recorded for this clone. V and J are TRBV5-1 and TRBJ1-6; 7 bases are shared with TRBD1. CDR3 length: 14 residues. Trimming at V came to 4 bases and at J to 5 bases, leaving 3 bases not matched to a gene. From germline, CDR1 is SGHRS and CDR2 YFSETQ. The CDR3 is CASSPGQNNSPLHF. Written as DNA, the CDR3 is TGCGCCAGCAGCCCGGGACAGAATAATTCACCCCTCCACTTT.

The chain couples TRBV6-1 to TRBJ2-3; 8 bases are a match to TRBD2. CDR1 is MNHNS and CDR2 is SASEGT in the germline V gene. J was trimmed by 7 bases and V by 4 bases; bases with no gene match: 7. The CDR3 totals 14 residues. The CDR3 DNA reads TGTGCCAGCAGTGCTGCGGGAGGAATCAATACGCAGTATTTT. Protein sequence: CASSAAGGINTQYF.

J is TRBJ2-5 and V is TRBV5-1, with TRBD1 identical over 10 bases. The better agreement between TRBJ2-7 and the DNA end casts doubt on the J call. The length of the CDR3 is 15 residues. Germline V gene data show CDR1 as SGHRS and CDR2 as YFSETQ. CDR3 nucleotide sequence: TGCGCCAGCAGCTCGGGGACAGGGGTAATAAGCGAGCAGTACTTC. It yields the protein CASSSGTGVISEQYF.

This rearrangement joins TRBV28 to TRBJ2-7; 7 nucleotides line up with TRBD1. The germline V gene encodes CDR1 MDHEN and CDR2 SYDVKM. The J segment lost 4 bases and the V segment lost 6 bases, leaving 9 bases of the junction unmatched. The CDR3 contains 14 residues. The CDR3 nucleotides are TGTGCCAGCAGAAGATACAGGGGTACGTACGAGCAGTACTTC. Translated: CASRRYRGTYEQYF.